A selection of T cell receptor beta chains follows, all from one sample in a study of shared clonotypes between healthy human individuals. Only in-frame clones appear in the TCRdb table, and some are missing; sequencing was by immunoSEQ multiplex PCR. In the table there are 1,400,000 or so clones, 98% to 99% of which are singletons. The sample comprised naive CD4+ T cells sorted from blood. Source of these receptors: a man aged 30 to 45 in good health. Each CDR3 is given with its conserved first and last residue. Each record gives: CDR3 length, clone size, D gene, V gene, J gene, CDR3 protein, CDR3 DNA. The D gene is left open where the match is weak. Rows give clone size only sometimes, using once, few, many, or a class for an expanded clone.

len: 16
abundance: NA
d_gene: TRBD2
v_gene: TRBV5-1
j_gene: TRBJ2-3
CDR3aa: CASSDLTSGITDTQYF
CDR3nt: TGCGCCAGCAGCGACCTGACTAGCGGGATTACAGATACGCAGTATTTT

len: 11
abundance: NA
d_gene: NA
v_gene: TRBV25-1
j_gene: TRBJ2-2
CDR3aa: CASSRTGELFF
CDR3nt: TGTGCCAGCAGTAGGACCGGGGAGCTGTTTTTT

len: 14
abundance: NA
d_gene: TRBD1
v_gene: TRBV10-3
j_gene: TRBJ1-1
CDR3aa: CAISDSTGGTEAFF
CDR3nt: TGTGCCATCAGTGATAGCACAGGGGGCACTGAAGCTTTCTTT

len: 13
abundance: NA
d_gene: NA
v_gene: TRBV7-7
j_gene: TRBJ2-2
CDR3aa: CASSLGGTGELFF
CDR3nt: TGTGCTAGCAGCTTAGGGGGTACCGGGGAGCTGTTTTTT

len: 16
abundance: NA
d_gene: NA
v_gene: TRBV5-1
j_gene: TRBJ2-2
CDR3aa: CASSLAGEVNTGELFF
CDR3nt: TGCGCCAGCAGCTTGGCCGGGGAGGTCAACACCGGGGAGCTGTTTTTT

len: 15
abundance: once
d_gene: TRBD2
v_gene: TRBV15
j_gene: TRBJ2-7
CDR3aa: CATSRTLAGYYEQYF
CDR3nt: TGTGCCACCAGCAGGACACTAGCGGGGTACTACGAGCAGTACTTC

len: 15
abundance: once
d_gene: NA
v_gene: TRBV9
j_gene: TRBJ2-3
CDR3aa: CASSVGHMHTDTQYF
CDR3nt: TGTGCCAGCAGCGTAGGACACATGCACACAGATACGCAGTATTTT

len: 18
abundance: NA
d_gene: TRBD2
v_gene: TRBV7-9
j_gene: TRBJ2-7
CDR3aa: CASSLGRSPGGSIYEQYF
CDR3nt: TGTGCCAGCAGCTTAGGGCGGTCCCCAGGCGGGAGCATTTACGAGCAGTACTTC

len: 16
abundance: NA
d_gene: TRBD1
v_gene: TRBV10-2
j_gene: TRBJ2-7
CDR3aa: CASSFSRDRGLHEQYF
CDR3nt: TGCGCCAGCAGCTTTAGTCGGGACAGGGGGCTCCACGAGCAGTACTTC

len: 16
abundance: NA
d_gene: TRBD2
v_gene: TRBV5-1
j_gene: TRBJ2-1
CDR3aa: CASSWMTSGRIDEQFF
CDR3nt: TGCGCCAGCAGCTGGATGACTAGCGGGAGAATCGATGAGCAGTTCTTC

len: 16
abundance: NA
d_gene: TRBD1
v_gene: TRBV15
j_gene: TRBJ2-5
CDR3aa: CATSRTPGQGVETQYF
CDR3nt: TGTGCCACCAGCCGCACCCCGGGACAGGGTGTGGAGACCCAGTACTTC

len: 15
abundance: NA
d_gene: NA
v_gene: TRBV4-1
j_gene: TRBJ2-4
CDR3aa: CASSQVVDKLNIQYF
CDR3nt: TGCGCCAGCAGCCAAGTGGTAGATAAATTAAACATTCAGTACTTC

len: 15
abundance: once
d_gene: NA
v_gene: TRBV5-7
j_gene: TRBJ1-2
CDR3aa: CASSQFLTGAYGYTF
CDR3nt: TGTGCCAGCAGCCAATTCCTGACAGGAGCTTATGGCTACACCTTC

len: 14
abundance: few
d_gene: NA
v_gene: TRBV5-5
j_gene: TRBJ1-3
CDR3aa: CASRQGASGNTIYF
CDR3nt: TGTGCCAGCAGACAAGGGGCGTCTGGAAACACCATATATTTT

len: 13
abundance: NA
d_gene: NA
v_gene: TRBV27
j_gene: TRBJ2-3
CDR3aa: CASSVLRTDTQYF
CDR3nt: TGTGCCAGCAGTGTTCTTCGCACAGATACGCAGTATTTT

len: 14
abundance: NA
d_gene: NA
v_gene: TRBV18
j_gene: TRBJ2-7
CDR3aa: CASSPARGSHEQYF
CDR3nt: TGTGCCAGCTCACCTGCCAGGGGAAGTCACGAGCAGTACTTC

len: 15
abundance: once
d_gene: TRBD1
v_gene: TRBV13
j_gene: TRBJ1-5
CDR3aa: CASSSGETGFQPQHF
CDR3nt: TGTGCCAGCAGCTCGGGCGAGACAGGGTTTCAGCCCCAGCATTTT

len: 14
abundance: NA
d_gene: TRBD2
v_gene: TRBV7-2
j_gene: TRBJ2-1
CDR3aa: CASSRGLADNEQFF
CDR3nt: TGTGCCAGCAGCCGAGGACTAGCGGACAATGAGCAGTTCTTC

len: 15
abundance: NA
d_gene: TRBD2
v_gene: TRBV9
j_gene: TRBJ2-4
CDR3aa: CASSVEGGPGNIQYF
CDR3nt: TGTGCCAGCAGCGTTGAGGGAGGGCCTGGAAACATTCAGTACTTC

len: 17
abundance: NA
d_gene: TRBD1
v_gene: TRBV6-1
j_gene: TRBJ2-5
CDR3aa: CASSEYRTGWSQETQYF
CDR3nt: TGTGCCAGCAGTGAATATCGGACAGGGTGGTCCCAAGAGACCCAGTACTTC

len: 13
abundance: NA
d_gene: NA
v_gene: TRBV5-1
j_gene: TRBJ1-2
CDR3aa: CASSLDRTYGYTF
CDR3nt: TGCGCCAGCAGCTTGGATCGAACCTATGGCTACACCTTC

len: 15
abundance: NA
d_gene: TRBD2
v_gene: TRBV5-1
j_gene: TRBJ2-2
CDR3aa: CASSSPLAGAGELFF
CDR3nt: TGCGCCAGCAGCTCACCACTAGCGGGAGCCGGGGAGCTGTTTTTT

len: 18
abundance: NA
d_gene: NA
v_gene: TRBV5-1
j_gene: TRBJ2-6
CDR3aa: CASSLEGHSASGANVLTF
CDR3nt: TGCGCCAGCAGCTTGGAGGGGCACTCCGCCTCTGGGGCCAACGTCCTGACTTTC

len: 15
abundance: NA
d_gene: NA
v_gene: TRBV11-2
j_gene: TRBJ2-1
CDR3aa: CASSQWTDSYNEQFF
CDR3nt: TGTGCCAGCAGCCAATGGACGGATAGTTACAATGAGCAGTTCTTC

len: 19
abundance: NA
d_gene: TRBD2
v_gene: TRBV9
j_gene: TRBJ2-2
CDR3aa: CASSPGLAGGHTNTGELFF
CDR3nt: TGTGCCAGCAGCCCAGGACTAGCGGGAGGACACACGAACACCGGGGAGCTGTTTTTT

len: 15
abundance: NA
d_gene: NA
v_gene: TRBV19
j_gene: TRBJ2-7
CDR3aa: CASRASGGTTYEQYF
CDR3nt: TGTGCCAGTAGAGCTAGCGGAGGGACAACCTACGAGCAGTACTTC

len: 14
abundance: NA
d_gene: NA
v_gene: TRBV6-4
j_gene: TRBJ2-5
CDR3aa: CASSEGQLEETQYF
CDR3nt: TGTGCCAGCAGTGAAGGACAGTTGGAAGAGACCCAGTACTTC

len: 15
abundance: NA
d_gene: TRBD2
v_gene: TRBV6-1
j_gene: TRBJ2-1
CDR3aa: CASSALAGGTEGQFF
CDR3nt: TGTGCCAGCAGTGCTCTAGCGGGAGGAACTGAGGGGCAGTTCTTC

len: 14
abundance: once
d_gene: TRBD1
v_gene: TRBV28
j_gene: TRBJ2-7
CDR3aa: CASSPGQGPYEQYF
CDR3nt: TGTGCCAGCAGTCCGGGACAGGGGCCCTACGAGCAGTACTTC

len: 13
abundance: NA
d_gene: TRBD1
v_gene: TRBV6-1
j_gene: TRBJ1-5
CDR3aa: CASTDRANQPQHF
CDR3nt: TGTGCCAGCACGGACAGGGCCAATCAGCCCCAGCATTTT

len: 14
abundance: NA
d_gene: NA
v_gene: TRBV5-4
j_gene: TRBJ2-2
CDR3aa: CASSLSSNTGELFF
CDR3nt: TGTGCCAGCAGCTTGTCATCGAACACCGGGGAGCTGTTTTTT

len: 14
abundance: NA
d_gene: NA
v_gene: TRBV11-2
j_gene: TRBJ2-1
CDR3aa: CASSLDSSLREQFF
CDR3nt: TGTGCCAGCAGCTTAGATTCTAGCTTGCGTGAGCAGTTCTTC

len: 14
abundance: NA
d_gene: TRBD1
v_gene: TRBV28
j_gene: TRBJ2-2
CDR3aa: CASRSTGVPGELFF
CDR3nt: TGTGCCAGCAGGTCCACAGGGGTTCCCGGGGAGCTGTTTTTT

len: 17
abundance: NA
d_gene: TRBD2
v_gene: TRBV28
j_gene: TRBJ2-2
CDR3aa: CASSLYHLAVNTGELFF
CDR3nt: TGTGCCAGCAGTTTATACCATCTAGCGGTGAACACCGGGGAGCTGTTTTTT

len: 14
abundance: NA
d_gene: TRBD1
v_gene: TRBV5-4
j_gene: TRBJ2-7
CDR3aa: CASSAWDRGYEQYF
CDR3nt: TGTGCCAGCAGCGCCTGGGACAGGGGCTACGAGCAGTACTTC

len: 16
abundance: NA
d_gene: NA
v_gene: TRBV19
j_gene: TRBJ1-5
CDR3aa: CASSPRGGHLNQPQHF
CDR3nt: TGTGCCAGTAGCCCCCGGGGGGGACACCTGAATCAGCCCCAGCATTTT

len: 14
abundance: NA
d_gene: NA
v_gene: TRBV5-1
j_gene: TRBJ1-3
CDR3aa: CASSLGKAGNTIYF
CDR3nt: TGCGCCAGCAGCTTGGGCAAGGCTGGAAACACCATATATTTT

len: 16
abundance: NA
d_gene: NA
v_gene: TRBV18
j_gene: TRBJ2-7
CDR3aa: CASSPIGGATGYEQYF
CDR3nt: TGTGCCAGCTCACCGATTGGGGGGGCAACGGGGTACGAGCAGTACTTC

len: 14
abundance: NA
d_gene: NA
v_gene: TRBV7-9
j_gene: TRBJ1-2
CDR3aa: CASRLGGTDYGYTF
CDR3nt: TGTGCCAGCAGACTGGGGGGGACCGACTATGGCTACACCTTC

len: 14
abundance: NA
d_gene: TRBD1
v_gene: TRBV28
j_gene: TRBJ2-3
CDR3aa: CASSLRTGPDTQYF
CDR3nt: TGTGCCAGCAGTTTACGGACAGGGCCTGATACGCAGTATTTT

len: 15
abundance: NA
d_gene: TRBD2
v_gene: TRBV28
j_gene: TRBJ2-7
CDR3aa: CASSLVSSGKNEQYF
CDR3nt: TGTGCCAGCAGCCTTGTTTCTAGCGGGAAGAACGAGCAGTACTTC

len: 16
abundance: NA
d_gene: NA
v_gene: TRBV10-3
j_gene: TRBJ2-2
CDR3aa: CAISEQGLDETGELFF
CDR3nt: TGTGCCATCAGTGAACAGGGCCTCGATGAAACCGGGGAGCTGTTTTTT

len: 12
abundance: NA
d_gene: NA
v_gene: TRBV6-1
j_gene: TRBJ2-7
CDR3aa: CASSMETGEQYF
CDR3nt: TGTGCCAGCAGTATGGAAACGGGGGAGCAGTACTTC

len: 12
abundance: NA
d_gene: NA
v_gene: TRBV19
j_gene: TRBJ2-7
CDR3aa: CASTSQGYEQYF
CDR3nt: TGTGCCAGCACTTCCCAGGGCTACGAGCAGTACTTC

len: 18
abundance: NA
d_gene: TRBD2
v_gene: TRBV27
j_gene: TRBJ2-1
CDR3aa: CASRTGRGRREGYNEQFF
CDR3nt: TGTGCCAGTAGGACCGGCAGGGGCAGGCGGGAGGGTTACAATGAGCAGTTCTTC

len: 13
abundance: NA
d_gene: NA
v_gene: TRBV2
j_gene: TRBJ1-1
CDR3aa: CASSKDLNTEAFF
CDR3nt: TGTGCCAGCAGCAAGGATTTGAACACTGAAGCTTTCTTT

len: 13
abundance: NA
d_gene: NA
v_gene: TRBV28
j_gene: TRBJ2-1
CDR3aa: CASSLLFGNEQFF
CDR3nt: TGTGCCAGCAGTTTACTGTTCGGGAATGAGCAGTTCTTC

len: 16
abundance: NA
d_gene: NA
v_gene: TRBV29-1
j_gene: TRBJ2-1
CDR3aa: CSVENVKWGTYNEQFF
CDR3nt: TGCAGCGTTGAGAACGTGAAATGGGGCACCTACAATGAGCAGTTCTTC

len: 14
abundance: few
d_gene: TRBD1
v_gene: TRBV10-3
j_gene: TRBJ2-1
CDR3aa: CAISENGQGNEQFF
CDR3nt: TGTGCCATCAGTGAGAACGGACAGGGCAATGAGCAGTTCTTC

len: 14
abundance: NA
d_gene: TRBD2
v_gene: TRBV7-8
j_gene: TRBJ2-7
CDR3aa: CASKLAGGAYEQYF
CDR3nt: TGTGCCAGCAAACTAGCGGGAGGAGCCTACGAGCAGTACTTC

len: 14
abundance: NA
d_gene: NA
v_gene: TRBV7-2
j_gene: TRBJ1-2
CDR3aa: CASSLVASLGGYTF
CDR3nt: TGTGCCAGCAGCTTAGTTGCCTCCTTAGGGGGCTACACCTTC

len: 12
abundance: NA
d_gene: NA
v_gene: TRBV7-9
j_gene: TRBJ2-7
CDR3aa: CASSSRSYEQYF
CDR3nt: TGTGCCAGCAGCTCCCGGAGCTACGAGCAGTACTTC

len: 13
abundance: NA
d_gene: NA
v_gene: TRBV5-4
j_gene: TRBJ2-5
CDR3aa: CASSLEYKETQYF
CDR3nt: TGTGCCAGCAGCTTGGAGTACAAGGAGACCCAGTACTTC

len: 16
abundance: NA
d_gene: TRBD2
v_gene: TRBV5-4
j_gene: TRBJ2-7
CDR3aa: CASSLTGGLLLGEQYF
CDR3nt: TGTGCCAGCAGCTTGACCGGGGGGTTGCTCTTAGGCGAGCAGTACTTC

len: 10
abundance: NA
d_gene: NA
v_gene: TRBV6-5
j_gene: TRBJ2-7
CDR3aa: CASGQGEQYF
CDR3nt: TGTGCCAGCGGCCAGGGAGAGCAGTACTTC

len: 11
abundance: NA
d_gene: NA
v_gene: TRBV6-1
j_gene: TRBJ2-7
CDR3aa: CASSEWQGRYF
CDR3nt: TGTGCCAGCAGTGAATGGCAGGGTCGCTACTTC

len: 11
abundance: NA
d_gene: NA
v_gene: TRBV29-1
j_gene: TRBJ2-1
CDR3aa: CSGRVSNEQFF
CDR3nt: TGCAGCGGTAGAGTGAGTAATGAGCAGTTCTTC

len: 14
abundance: NA
d_gene: TRBD1
v_gene: TRBV19
j_gene: TRBJ1-2
CDR3aa: CASTPTGLNYGYTF
CDR3nt: TGTGCCAGTACCCCGACAGGGTTAAACTATGGCTACACCTTC

len: 15
abundance: NA
d_gene: TRBD1
v_gene: TRBV27
j_gene: TRBJ2-2
CDR3aa: CASSTRTGSSGELFF
CDR3nt: TGTGCCAGCAGTACGCGGACAGGGTCCTCCGGGGAGCTGTTTTTT

len: 15
abundance: NA
d_gene: TRBD1
v_gene: TRBV4-2
j_gene: TRBJ2-5
CDR3aa: CASSQPGTGQETQYF
CDR3nt: TGTGCCAGCAGCCAGCCCGGGACAGGGCAAGAGACCCAGTACTTC